Presented here are 32 T cell receptor delta chains from one specimen sequenced in a study of Vδ1+ human thymocytes. Notes on the study in general: Highly polyclonal TRG and TRD repertoires with Gaussian CDR3 length distributions appeared in thymus.

No antigens are known for them. Extracted RNA was reverse transcribed into cDNA. Pooled V-gene forward primers with one constant-region reverse primer generated the CDR3 amplicons by multiplex PCR. TCRdb called clones from the multiplex PCR reads again using CATT. The data show about 73,000 delta-chain clones, with roughly a third seen just once and about 0.24% held by the top ten. The sequencing input was Vdelta1+ gamma-delta thymocytes from the thymus. Subset of the sample: FACS-sorted CD3+ TCRalphabeta- TCRVdelta1+ TCRVdelta2- thymocytes. Receptors were obtained from a boy under three years old who had congenital heart surgery.

The V and J genes are TRDV1 and TRDJ1; weak D call: TRDD3 (7 bases). The V and J ends lost 1 base and 2 bases respectively, with 26 bases between them. The CDR3 spans 20 residues. Germline CDR1 and CDR2: TSWWSYY and QGS. CDR3 nucleotides: TGTGCTCTTGGGGAACCGAAAGAGGTTCCTAAGGGATACCCTACCGATAAACTCATCTTT. Protein product: CALGEPKEVPKGYPTDKLIF.

The V call is TRDV1, the J call TRDJ1; D call uncertain. The V end lost 1 base, the J end lost 4 bases, and 22 bases lay between the germline ends. CDR3 length: 18 amino acids. Germline CDR1 TSWWSYY, CDR2 QGS. Here the CDR3 reads CALGEPSMVSYCRDKLIF. CDR3 in DNA: TGTGCTCTTGGGGAACCCTCGATGGTGTCGTACTGCCGCGATAAACTCATCTTT.

The chain couples TRDV1 to TRDJ1; a possible D gene is TRDD3 (5 bases). Between the trimmed V and J ends, which lost 3 bases and 3 bases, there was a span of 38 bases. The CDR3 length is 23 residues. Germline CDR1 and CDR2: TSWWSYY and QGS. The CDR3 coding sequence is TGTGCTCTTGGGGACCCTTTGCGTTTCCCTCAAACGGATGACTGGATTGGGGCCGATAAACTCATCTTT. This gives the protein CALGDPLRFPQTDDWIGADKLIF.

This clone is termed medium-sized. The chain recombines TRDV2 with TRDJ1, with TRDD3 identical over 9 bases. V dropped 5 bases and J dropped 2; count of bases not matched to a gene: 14. CDR1 is GEAIGNYY, CDR2 EKD, per germline. CDR3 length: 17 residues. CDR3: CACGRLGETGRTDKLIF. DNA for the CDR3: TGTGCCTGTGGTCGACTGGGGGAGACGGGGAGGACCGATAAACTCATCTTT.

The V gene is TRDV2, the J gene TRDJ1, with 9 nucleotides matching TRDD3. The CDR3 is 15 amino acids. The V segment lost 5 bases and the J segment 4 bases; nucleotides outside the gene matches: 10. The germline CDR1 and CDR2 sequences are GEAIGNYY and EKD. CDR3 sequence: CACGETGGDVDKLIF. CDR3 bases: TGTGCCTGTGGCGAGACTGGGGGAGATGTCGATAAACTCATCTTT.

Remarks on this clone: The same CDR3 is also encoded by other DNA sequences in this sample. The chain is built from TRDV2 and TRDJ1; 13 bases are shared with TRDD3. Germline V gives CDR1 GEAIGNYY, CDR2 EKD. With V trimmed by 6 bases and J by 5 bases, 20 bases remained unmatched. This CDR3 is built from 19 residues. CDR3 coding DNA: TGTGCCTGTATCACGCCTACTGGGGGATACGCGAGAGGCACAGATAAACTCATCTTT. Its protein is CACITPTGGYARGTDKLIF.

The chain has TRDV1 and TRDJ1; 10 bases fit TRDD3. Trimming removed 4 bases from V and 2 bases from J; junction bases left unmatched: 13. The length of the CDR3 is 18 residues. The germline V gene has CDR1 TSWWSYY and CDR2 QGS. The CDR3 spells CALGGRFLLLGDTDKLIF. For the CDR3, the DNA is TGTGCTCTTGGGGGCCGCTTCCTTTTACTGGGGGATACCGATAAACTCATCTTT.

J is TRDJ1 and V is TRDV1; tentatively, D is TRDD3 (5 bases). From germline, CDR1 is TSWWSYY and CDR2 QGS. CDR3 length: 15 amino acids. Trimming shortened V by 6 bases and J by 1 base, and 15 bases separated the two germline ends. CDR3 sequence: CALGCYGGGTDKLIF. In nucleotides, the CDR3 is TGTGCTCTTGGTTGTTACGGGGGTGGCACCGATAAACTCATCTTT.

This clone occurred a few times. The chain combines TRDV1 with TRDJ1; D unclear. The CDR3 totals 16 residues. V shed 2 bases and J shed 2 bases, with 15 bases lying between them. Germline lookup yields CDR1 TSWWSYY and CDR2 QGS. The CDR3 spells CALGETTSTRTDKLIF. CDR3 DNA: TGTGCTCTTGGGGAAACTACGTCCACACGTACCGATAAACTCATCTTT.

The chain couples TRDV2 to TRDJ1, with 12 positions matching TRDD3. Germline V gene sequence: CDR1 GEAIGNYY, CDR2 EKD. The V segment lost 3 bases and the J segment 0 bases; nucleotides outside the gene matches: 10. The CDR3 has 18 amino acids. The CDR3 protein is CACDYLYWGILYTDKLIF. In nucleotides, the CDR3 is TGTGCCTGTGACTATTTATACTGGGGGATACTCTACACCGATAAACTCATCTTT.

This clone turned up a few times. The chain links TRDV1 to TRDJ1; 8 nucleotides agree with TRDD2. The CDR3 length is 23 residues. The germline V gene has CDR1 TSWWSYY and CDR2 QGS. V lost 0 bases, J lost 0 bases, and 24 bases stayed unmatched. Here the CDR3 reads CALGELILPTRLGGPPYTDKLIF. In DNA form, the CDR3 reads TGTGCTCTTGGGGAACTGATACTTCCTACTAGACTGGGTGGGCCCCCGTACACCGATAAACTCATCTTT.

This clone was counted a few times. V is TRDV1 and J is TRDJ1; D is undetermined. The CDR3 has 18 amino acids. The germline V gene has CDR1 TSWWSYY and CDR2 QGS. The germline V and J ends were trimmed by 1 base and 0 bases, with 18 bases remaining between them. The CDR3 nucleotides read TGTGCTCTTGGGGAACGGTCCTTTCCAGAACCGTACACCGATAAACTCATCTTT. It yields the protein CALGERSFPEPYTDKLIF.

This clone was detected only a few times. The J gene is TRDJ3, the V gene TRDV2, with 10 bases identical to TRDD3. The CDR3 covers 21 residues. Germline CDR1 and CDR2: GEAIGNYY and EKD. Losses at the gene ends were 3 bases for V and 0 bases for J; bases not matched to a gene: 13. CDR3 sequence reads: CACDCPPYWGMPSWDTRQMFF. The CDR3 DNA reads as TGTGCCTGTGACTGCCCCCCTTACTGGGGGATGCCCTCCTGGGACACCCGACAGATGTTTTTC.

The chain recombines TRDV1 with TRDJ1, with D perhaps TRDD3 (7 bases). Germline V gives CDR1 TSWWSYY, CDR2 QGS. This CDR3 spans 23 amino acids. The V end lost 1 base, the J end lost 1 base, and 34 bases lay between the germline ends. The CDR3 reads CALGEQLRFHPTHWGWGTDKLIF. The DNA for the CDR3 is TGTGCTCTTGGGGAACAGCTTCGTTTTCATCCTACGCACTGGGGATGGGGCACCGATAAACTCATCTTT.

Only one count was recorded for this clone. Within the sample, other DNA sequences also encode this same CDR3. This rearrangement joins TRDV1 to TRDJ1, with D possibly matching TRDD2 (6 bases). V shed 4 bases and J shed 0 bases, with 21 bases lying between them. Germline assignment: CDR1 TSWWSYY and CDR2 QGS. The CDR3 totals 18 residues. CDR3 residues: CALGGRLPLLPYTDKLIF. CDR3 bases: TGTGCTCTTGGGGGCCGACTTCCCCTCCTACCCTACACCGATAAACTCATCTTT.

The chain combines TRDV1 with TRDJ1, with D hard to call. CDR3 length equals 18 residues. The V end lost 2 bases, the J end lost 3 bases, and 22 bases lay between the germline ends. Germline values: CDR1 TSWWSYY, CDR2 QGS. CDR3: CALGEVLPFLSHPDKLIF. CDR3 nucleotides: TGTGCTCTTGGGGAAGTACTCCCTTTTCTTTCCCACCCCGATAAACTCATCTTT.

By frequency in the sample, this clone is medium-sized. This chain joins TRDV2 and TRDJ1, with a possible D match to TRDD3 (6 bases). CDR1 and CDR2 (germline): GEAIGNYY, EKD. The CDR3 extends over 17 amino acids. The V and J ends lost 5 bases and 0 bases respectively, with 21 bases between them. The CDR3 reads CACGVGDPGDYTDKLIF. CDR3 bases: TGTGCCTGTGGGGTTGGGGATCCAGGAGACTACACCGATAAACTCATCTTT.

In its sample, this clone was seen a few times. V gene TRDV1 combines with J gene TRDJ1; D gene uncertain. This CDR3 is 20 amino acids long. Germline-derived CDR1 and CDR2 are TSWWSYY and QGS. V was pared by 4 bases and J by 0 bases, with 27 bases between. For the CDR3, the DNA is TGTGCTCTTGGGGTGGCCTTAAGATTCGGGGTTGTCTCGTACACCGATAAACTCATCTTT. It yields the protein CALGVALRFGVVSYTDKLIF.

This chain uses TRDV1 with TRDJ1; 8 positions match TRDD3. Germline V gene sequence: CDR1 TSWWSYY, CDR2 QGS. The CDR3 runs to 20 residues. J lost 0 bases, V lost 4 bases, and 19 bases had no gene match. In DNA form, the CDR3 reads TGTGCTCTTGGGGGAGCTTTTGGGATACGCGTGGGGGTGTACACCGATAAACTCATCTTT. Encoded protein: CALGGAFGIRVGVYTDKLIF.

This clone has more than one count but fewer than ten. V is TRDV1 and J is TRDJ1; 11 bases are a match to TRDD3. V was pared by 5 bases and J by 0 bases, with 14 bases of the junction left unmatched. This CDR3 has 19 residues. Germline CDR1 reads TSWWSYY; CDR2 reads QGS. CDR3 residues: CALGYFRRLGDRDTDKLIF. CDR3 bases: TGTGCTCTTGGGTACTTCCGCAGACTGGGGGATAGGGACACCGATAAACTCATCTTT.

The V and J genes are TRDV1 and TRDJ1, with 13 bases that match TRDD3. V lost 7 bases, J lost 3 bases, and 26 bases stayed unmatched. The germline V gene encodes CDR1 TSWWSYY and CDR2 QGS. This CDR3 spans 22 amino acids. Here the CDR3 DNA reads TGTGCTCTTGAGGATCCTTCCTCGTCGCTATACTGGGGGATACGAACCGCCGATAAACTCATCTTT. This translates into CALEDPSSSLYWGIRTADKLIF.

The chain couples TRDV1 to TRDJ1; no clear D gene. In germline, CDR1 is TSWWSYY, CDR2 QGS. The CDR3 runs 12 residues. Trimming left V 2 bases short and J 4 bases short, with 5 bases between. This CDR3 reads CALGEVGDKLIF. Written as DNA, the CDR3 is TGTGCTCTTGGGGAAGTTGGCGATAAACTCATCTTT.

The table lists this clone with a few counts. The sample carries other DNA sequences with the same CDR3. The V gene is TRDV2, the J gene TRDJ1; 8 bases map to TRDD3. CDR1 is GEAIGNYY and CDR2 is EKD in the germline V gene. The CDR3 runs to 16 residues. After removal of 5 bases from V and 2 bases from J, the junction contained 12 bases not matched to a gene. This CDR3 is CACVRRGDIATDKLIF. CDR3 in DNA: TGTGCCTGTGTCCGAAGGGGGGATATAGCGACCGATAAACTCATCTTT.

This clone has just a few counts. The rearrangement links TRDV1 to TRDJ1, with 7 bases fitting TRDD2. Germline V gives CDR1 TSWWSYY, CDR2 QGS. This CDR3 is built from 21 residues. After removal of 3 bases from V and 2 bases from J, the junction contained 24 bases not matched to a gene. This CDR3 is CALGDIFLLPRRGTGTDKLIF. For the CDR3, the DNA is TGTGCTCTTGGGGACATATTCCTACTTCCTAGGAGGGGAACAGGGACCGATAAACTCATCTTT.

The rearrangement joins TRDV1 to TRDJ1; 8 bases fit TRDD3. Per the germline V gene, CDR1 is TSWWSYY and CDR2 is QGS. The ends lost 2 bases at V and 3 bases at J; junction bases unmatched: 17. This CDR3 is 19 amino acids long. CDR3 sequence (DNA): TGTGCTCTTGGGGAAACCCGATGGCCTTGGGGGATCCCCCCCGATAAACTCATCTTT. The encoded protein is CALGETRWPWGIPPDKLIF.

The V gene is TRDV1, the J gene TRDJ1; 7 positions agree with TRDD2. The CDR3 has 19 amino acids. The ends lost 3 bases at V and 0 bases at J; junction bases unmatched: 16. CDR1 and CDR2 from the germline V gene are TSWWSYY and QGS. The CDR3 protein is CALGDDLPSPRKYTDKLIF. CDR3 DNA sequence: TGTGCTCTTGGGGACGACCTTCCTTCCCCTCGAAAGTACACCGATAAACTCATCTTT.

The chain combines TRDV1 with TRDJ1, with 12 positions matching TRDD3. Germline CDR1 reads TSWWSYY; CDR2 reads QGS. The trim removed 0 bases at V and 0 bases at J, leaving 14 bases unmatched. This CDR3 contains 21 residues. As DNA, the CDR3 is TGTGCTCTTGGGGAACTAACGGTTACTGGGGGATACTATCTGTACACCGATAAACTCATCTTT. Residues: CALGELTVTGGYYLYTDKLIF.

A remark on this clone: At one of its ends the junction is not consistent with the germline gene, which may arise from a read error. This sequence joins TRDV1 and TRDJ1, with 7 bases identical to TRDD3. The germline V gene has CDR1 TSWWSYY and CDR2 QGS. The CDR3 has 19 amino acids. CDR3 amino acids: CALGANSLTGDEYTDKLIF. For the CDR3, the DNA is TGTGCTCTTGGGGCCAATTCCCTTACTGGGGATGAGTACACGGATAAACTCATCTTT.

This clone has a single count. J is TRDJ1 and V is TRDV1; 9 bases match TRDD3. CDR1 is TSWWSYY, CDR2 QGS, per germline. CDR3 length: 21 residues. V shed 5 bases, J shed 0 bases, and the junction held 22 bases outside the gene matches. CDR3 protein: CALGTPAFLNLGDGYTDKLIF. In DNA, the CDR3 is TGTGCTCTTGGGACCCCGGCCTTCCTTAACCTGGGGGATGGTTACACCGATAAACTCATCTTT.

This clone was picked up many times. The chain combines TRDV2 with TRDJ1, with TRDD3 matching 12 bases. This CDR3 has 21 amino acids. Per germline, CDR1 GEAIGNYY and CDR2 EKD. Germline trimming cut 3 bases from V and 0 bases from J; bases unmatched to any gene: 19. CDR3 DNA: TGTGCCTGTGACGCTAACTACGGGAGCTGGGGGATACGGTCTAACACCGATAAACTCATCTTT. Translating it yields CACDANYGSWGIRSNTDKLIF.

V and J are TRDV1 and TRDJ1; 7 bases line up with TRDD3. This CDR3 is built from 22 residues. V shed 4 bases, J shed 0 bases, and the junction held 26 bases outside the gene matches. Germline V gene data show CDR1 as TSWWSYY and CDR2 as QGS. In DNA, the CDR3 is TGTGCTCTTGGGGCCCTCGCCCCCCTTCAACTGGGGATCCACGCGTACACCGATAAACTCATCTTT. It specifies CALGALAPLQLGIHAYTDKLIF.

This sequence joins TRDV1 and TRDJ1; D perhaps matches TRDD3 (6 bases). The CDR3 has 19 residues. The germline CDR1 and CDR2 sequences are TSWWSYY and QGS. V was clipped by 2 bases and J by 0 bases, with 22 bases between them. For the CDR3, the DNA is TGTGCTCTTGGGGAAGCCTATCCCGTAATGGGGGGGAACACCGATAAACTCATCTTT. It specifies CALGEAYPVMGGNTDKLIF.